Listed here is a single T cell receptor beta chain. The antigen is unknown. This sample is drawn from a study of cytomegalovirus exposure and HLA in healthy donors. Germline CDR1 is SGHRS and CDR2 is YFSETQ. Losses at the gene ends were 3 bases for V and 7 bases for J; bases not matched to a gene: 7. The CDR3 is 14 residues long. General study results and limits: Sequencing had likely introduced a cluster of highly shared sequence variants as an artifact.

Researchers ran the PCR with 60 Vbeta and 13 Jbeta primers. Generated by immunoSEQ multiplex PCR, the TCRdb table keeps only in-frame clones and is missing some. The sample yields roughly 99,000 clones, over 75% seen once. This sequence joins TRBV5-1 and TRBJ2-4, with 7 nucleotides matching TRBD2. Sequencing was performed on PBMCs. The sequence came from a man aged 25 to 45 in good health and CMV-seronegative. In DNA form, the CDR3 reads TGCGCCAGCAGCTACGACACCGGGAGGAACATTCAGTACTTC. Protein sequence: CASSYDTGRNIQYF.